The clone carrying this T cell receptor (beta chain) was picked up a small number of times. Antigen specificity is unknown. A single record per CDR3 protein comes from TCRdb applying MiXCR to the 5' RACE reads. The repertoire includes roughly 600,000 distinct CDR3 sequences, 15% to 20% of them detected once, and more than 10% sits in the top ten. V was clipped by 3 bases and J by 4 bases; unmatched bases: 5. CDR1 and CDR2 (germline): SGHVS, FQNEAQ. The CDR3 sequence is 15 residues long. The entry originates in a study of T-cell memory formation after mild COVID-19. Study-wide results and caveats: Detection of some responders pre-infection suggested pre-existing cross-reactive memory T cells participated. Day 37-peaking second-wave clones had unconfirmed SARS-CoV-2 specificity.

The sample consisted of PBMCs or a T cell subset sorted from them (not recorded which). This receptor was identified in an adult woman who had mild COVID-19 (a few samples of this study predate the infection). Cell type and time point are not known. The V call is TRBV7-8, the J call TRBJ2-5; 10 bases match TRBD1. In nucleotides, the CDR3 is TGTGCCAGCAGCTTCGGGACAGGGGAGAGAGAGACCCAGTACTTC. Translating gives CASSFGTGERETQYF. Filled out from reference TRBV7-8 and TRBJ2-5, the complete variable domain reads GAGVSQSPRYKVAKRGQDVALRCDPISGHVSLFWYQQALGQGPEFLTYFQNEAQLDKSGLPSDRFFAERPEGSVSTLKIQRTQQEDSAVYLCASSFGTGERETQYFGPGTRLLVL.